The present T cell receptor (beta chain) was sequenced within a study of cytomegalovirus exposure and HLA in healthy donors. Researchers ran the PCR with 60 Vbeta and 13 Jbeta primers. Clones were sequenced by immunoSEQ multiplex PCR, and TCRdb holds only the in-frame ones, with some missing. This sample has about 130,000 clones, with approximately 80% found just once. The CDR3 sequence is 17 residues long. Germline CDR1 reads SGHAT; CDR2 reads FQDESV (reference sequence). Trimming took 3 bases from V and 5 from J; bases not matched to a gene: 15. The V and J genes are TRBV11-1 and TRBJ2-7; the match to TRBD2 covers 8 bases. Sequenced sample: PBMCs. The origin of this receptor is a man aged 25 to 45 in good health and CMV-seronegative. Here the CDR3 DNA reads TGTGCCAGCAGCTTGGCCACCGGGACTAGTCGCTTCGACGAGCAGTACTTC. It encodes CASSLATGTSRFDEQYF. Using reference TRBV11-1 and TRBJ2-7 for the parts outside the CDR3, the full variable domain is EAEVAQSPRYKITEKSQAVAFWCDPISGHATLYWYRQILGQGPELLVQFQDESVVDDSQLPKDRFSAERLKGVDSTLKIQPAELGDSAMYLCASSLATGTSRFDEQYFGPGTRLTVT.